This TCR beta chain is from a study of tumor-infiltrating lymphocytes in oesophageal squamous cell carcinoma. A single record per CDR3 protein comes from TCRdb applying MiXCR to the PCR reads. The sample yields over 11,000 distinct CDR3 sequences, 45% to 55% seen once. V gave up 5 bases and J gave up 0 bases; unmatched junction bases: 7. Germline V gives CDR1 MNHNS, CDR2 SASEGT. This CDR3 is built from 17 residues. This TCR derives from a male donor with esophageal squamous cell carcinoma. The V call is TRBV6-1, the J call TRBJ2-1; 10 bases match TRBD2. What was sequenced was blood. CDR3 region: CASSPNSGGSSYNEQFF. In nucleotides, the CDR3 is TGTGCCAGCAGTCCAAATAGCGGGGGGAGCTCCTACAATGAGCAGTTCTTC.